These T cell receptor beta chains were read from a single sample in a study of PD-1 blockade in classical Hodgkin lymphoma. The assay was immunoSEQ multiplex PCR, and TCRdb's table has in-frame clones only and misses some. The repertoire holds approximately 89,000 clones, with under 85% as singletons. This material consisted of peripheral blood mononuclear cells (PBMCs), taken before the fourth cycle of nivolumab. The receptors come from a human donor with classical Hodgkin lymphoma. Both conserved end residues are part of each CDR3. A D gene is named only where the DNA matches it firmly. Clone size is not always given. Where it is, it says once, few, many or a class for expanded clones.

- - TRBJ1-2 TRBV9 TGTGCCAGCAGCGTAGGCGGCAGGTCTGTTGGCTACACCTTC CASSVGGRSVGYTF
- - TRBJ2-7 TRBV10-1 TGCGCCAGCAGTGAGTCGACCCCAGCTACTGTGCAGTACTTC CASSESTPATVQYF
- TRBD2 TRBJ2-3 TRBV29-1 TGCAGCGTGAAGGGACTAGCGGGAGAGGTCACAGATACGCAGTATTTT CSVKGLAGEVTDTQYF
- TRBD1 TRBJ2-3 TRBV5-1 TGCGCCAGCAGCTTCCAAAACAGGGGGCAGGGAGATACGCAGTATTTT CASSFQNRGQGDTQYF
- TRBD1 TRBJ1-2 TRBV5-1 TGCGCCAGCAGCCCTGGGACAGGGGAGGGCTACACCTTC CASSPGTGEGYTF
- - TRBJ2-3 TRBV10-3 TGTGCCATCAACACAGGGCTGAGCACAGATACGCAGTATTTT CAINTGLSTDTQYF
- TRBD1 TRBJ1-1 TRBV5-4 TGTGCCACCAAGCAGGGGGGACAACTGAACACTGAAGCTTTCTTT CATKQGGQLNTEAFF
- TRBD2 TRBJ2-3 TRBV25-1 TGTGCCAGCAGTGAGCGGGGGGCCCAGGGGACGCAGTATTTT CASSERGAQGTQYF
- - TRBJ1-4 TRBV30 TGTGCCTGGAGTGCCATTACCGGGTTGGGAAAACTGTTTTTT CAWSAITGLGKLFF
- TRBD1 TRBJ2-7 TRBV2 TGTGCCAGCAGGGCTCGGACAGGGATTACCTACGAGCAGTACTTC CASRARTGITYEQYF
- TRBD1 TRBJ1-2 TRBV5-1 TGCGCCAGCAGCCCGGCGGACAGGGACTATGGCTACACCTTC CASSPADRDYGYTF
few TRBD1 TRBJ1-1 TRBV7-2 TGTGCCAGCAGCCCCGGACAGGGGGCGGCTAAGGTAGAAGCTTTCTTT CASSPGQGAAKVEAFF
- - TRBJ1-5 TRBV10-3 TGTGCCATCAGTGACAGATACAATCAGCCCCAGCATTTT CAISDRYNQPQHF
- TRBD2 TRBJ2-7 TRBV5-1 TGCGCCAGCAGCACTGGGACTAGCGGCCCCTTAATCTCCTACGAGCAGTACTTC CASSTGTSGPLISYEQYF
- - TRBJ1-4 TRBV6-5 TGTGCCAGCAGTTACTCGTCAGGTGGTGGTGAAAAACTGTTTTTT CASSYSSGGGEKLFF
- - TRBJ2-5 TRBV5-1 TGCGCCAGCAGCAAAGCGGGCCCCCAAGAGACCCAGTACTTC CASSKAGPQETQYF
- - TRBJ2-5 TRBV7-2 TGTGCCAGCAGCTTAAGTTGGGAACGGGAGACCCAGTACTTC CASSLSWERETQYF
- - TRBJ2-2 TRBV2 TGTGCCAGCAGTGTAACTCGTCCCGGGGAGCTGTTTTTT CASSVTRPGELFF
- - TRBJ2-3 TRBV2 TGTGCCAGCAGTGAAGGAACGGGAGAGGTAGATACGCAGTATTTT CASSEGTGEVDTQYF
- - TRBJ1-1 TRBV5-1 TGCGCCAGCAGCTCGGTTGGGTTTCTTCTCACTGAAGCTTTCTTT CASSSVGFLLTEAFF
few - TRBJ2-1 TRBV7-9 TGTGCCAGCAGCGGGTCAGGGAATCCCTACAATGAGCAGTTCTTC CASSGSGNPYNEQFF
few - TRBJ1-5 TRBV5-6 TGTGCCAGCAGCTTGGGAAAGGGAGCTCGGGGCAATCAGCCCCAGCATTTT CASSLGKGARGNQPQHF
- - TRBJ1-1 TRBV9 TGTGCCAGCAGCCAGGGGCTAAACACTGAAGCTTTCTTT CASSQGLNTEAFF
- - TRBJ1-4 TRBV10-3 TGTGCCATCACGGGGGGGCCAAATGAAAAACTGTTTTTT CAITGGPNEKLFF
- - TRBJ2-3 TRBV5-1 TGCGCCAGCAGCTTGGGTCTAGCCAGGAAGTATTTT CASSLGLARKYF
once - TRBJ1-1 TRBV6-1 TGTGCCAGCAGTGAAGCGAATGGGGGAACTGAAGCTTTCTTT CASSEANGGTEAFF
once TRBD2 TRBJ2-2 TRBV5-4 TGTGCCAGCAGCTTGGCCAGCGGGAGAACCGGGGAGCTGTTTTTT CASSLASGRTGELFF
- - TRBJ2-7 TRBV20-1 TGCAGTGCCACTTCGGGGTACGAGCAGTACTTC CSATSGYEQYF
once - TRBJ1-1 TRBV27 TGTGCCAGCAGGAAACAGGGGAACACTGAAGCTTTCTTT CASRKQGNTEAFF
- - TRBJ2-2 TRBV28 TGTGCCAACGGGGAGCTGTTTTTT CANGELFF
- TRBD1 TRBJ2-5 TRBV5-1 TGCGCCAGCAGCGCAGCCGGGACAGGGGGAGAGACCCAGTACTTC CASSAAGTGGETQYF
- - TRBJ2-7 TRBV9 TGTGCCAGCAGCGAGCCTCGGACCGAGCAGTACTTC CASSEPRTEQYF
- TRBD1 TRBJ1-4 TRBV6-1 TGTGCCGTAGCCGGTACAGGGGAGGAAAAACTGTTTTTT CAVAGTGEEKLFF
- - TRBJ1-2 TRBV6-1 TGTGCCAGCAGCGCACCAGTGGGGTTCTATGGCTACACCTTC CASSAPVGFYGYTF
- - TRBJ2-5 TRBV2 TGTGCCAGCAGTGCCAGGTTGGGACCGTCAGAGACCCAGTACTTC CASSARLGPSETQYF
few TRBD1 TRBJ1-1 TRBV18 TGTGCCAGCTCACCACCATCAGGGGGCCACACTGAAGCTTTCTTT CASSPPSGGHTEAFF
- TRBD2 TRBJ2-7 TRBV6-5 TGTGCCAGCAGCCCTCGGGGGGATGGAGGTCACGAGCAGTACTTC CASSPRGDGGHEQYF
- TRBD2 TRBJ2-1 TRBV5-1 TGCGCCAGCAGCCCGGGACTAGCGGGGGAGAATGAGCAGTTCTTC CASSPGLAGENEQFF
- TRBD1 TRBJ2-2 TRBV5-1 TGCGCCAGCAGCCTAACCCAGGGGGCCGGCGGGGAGCTGTTTTTT CASSLTQGAGGELFF
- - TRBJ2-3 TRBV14 TGTGCCAGCAGCCAAGCCTTGACGACAGATACGCAGTATTTT CASSQALTTDTQYF
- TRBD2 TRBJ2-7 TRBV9 TGTGCCAGCAGCGTAGTAGCGGGAGGCCCCTACGAGCAGTACTTC CASSVVAGGPYEQYF
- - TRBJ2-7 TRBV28 TGTGCCAGCAGTGCCCCGACAGACTCCTACGAGCAGTACTTC CASSAPTDSYEQYF
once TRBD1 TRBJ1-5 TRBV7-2 TGTGCCAGCAGCTTAGATCCAGGGGGAAATCAGCCCCAGCATTTT CASSLDPGGNQPQHF
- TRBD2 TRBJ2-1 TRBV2 TGTGCCAGCAGAGCCGGGACTAGCGGGAACTACAATGAGCAGTTCTTC CASRAGTSGNYNEQFF
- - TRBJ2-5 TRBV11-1 TGTGCCAGCAGCCTCCGACTGGGCCGGGAGACCCAGTACTTC CASSLRLGRETQYF
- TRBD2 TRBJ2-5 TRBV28 TGTGCCAGCAGTATCCCGGGACTAGCGGGAGAGGGGGCCCAGTACTTC CASSIPGLAGEGAQYF
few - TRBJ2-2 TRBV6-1 TGTGCCAGCAGTGAAGCGCCTTCTACCGGGGAGCTGTTTTTT CASSEAPSTGELFF
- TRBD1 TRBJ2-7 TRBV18 TGTGCCAGCTCACCGCTCCAGGGGGCCTACGAGCAGTACTTC CASSPLQGAYEQYF
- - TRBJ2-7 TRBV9 TGTGCCAGCAGCCGGGAGAGCTCCTACGAGCAGTACTTC CASSRESSYEQYF
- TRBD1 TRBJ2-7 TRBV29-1 TGCAGCGTTACAACAGGGGTAAGAGAGCAGTACTTC CSVTTGVREQYF
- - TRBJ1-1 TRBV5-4 TGTGCCAGCAGCTCGGTCGCGGGGGGCGTTGGCACTGAAGCTTTCTTT CASSSVAGGVGTEAFF
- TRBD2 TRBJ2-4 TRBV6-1 TGTGCCACCGGACTAGCGGGACTCCAGTACTTC CATGLAGLQYF
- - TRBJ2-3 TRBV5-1 TGCGCCAGCAGCCCAGCAGGGAGTTCAGATACGCAGTATTTT CASSPAGSSDTQYF